This TCR beta chain comes out of a study of T cell responses to AZD1222 COVID-19 vaccine. Overall study results and limits: Repertoire sampling was restricted to post-peak T cell response timepoints. At baseline, seropositivity was found in only a handful of AZD1222 recipients. Clonal diversity was possibly underestimated, and the donors were mostly white British, with more females.

Sequencing used immunoSEQ multiplex PCR; TCRdb keeps in-frame clones, though not all of them. The table lists more than 140,000 clones, more than 70% of them singletons, with 2.2% in the top ten. This clone appeared a single time. No antigen is known for it. CDR3 size: 15 residues. Trimming pared 6 bases from V and 1 base from J, leaving 15 bases between. In germline, CDR1 is LNHDA, CDR2 SQIVND (reference sequence). Specimen: peripheral blood, collected on day 0 of AZD1222 vaccination. The chain employs TRBV19 and TRBJ1-1; the D is unclear. The source is an adult in good health. CDR3 DNA: TGTGCCAGTAGGGAGCCCGGTGGAGCGAACACTGAAGCTTTCTTT. Translation gives CASREPGGANTEAFF.